A single sample is the source of the 13 T cell receptor beta chains below, sequenced in a study of T cells in Graves' hyperthyroidism and ophthalmopathy. There were TCR beta CDR3 regions amplified from RNA transcripts. The HTBI primer set drove a first-round RT-PCR of the TCR CDR3. TCRdb re-analysed the multiplex PCR reads in MiXCR, keeping a single row per CDR3 protein. The sample gives approximately 300,000 distinct CDR3 sequences, more than 15% of which show up once; approximately 60% is in the top ten. The sample comprised blood. These receptors originate from a woman aged 55-75 years with Graves' ophthalmopathy.

The rearrangement joins TRBV5-1 to TRBJ2-3; 12 positions match TRBD2. The V gene end was trimmed by 4 bases and the J gene end by 0 bases; junction bases not matched to a gene: 3. The CDR3 runs to 16 residues. Per germline, CDR1 SGHRS and CDR2 YFSETQ. In nucleotides, the CDR3 is TGCGCCAGCAGCCCCGGGACTAGCGGGAGCACAGATACGCAGTATTTT. Translated, it gives CASSPGTSGSTDTQYF.

This clonotype was recorded many times. The rearrangement uses TRBV7-9 and TRBJ2-1; TRBD1 matches 9 bases. J gave up 1 base and V 5 bases, and 21 bases lay outside the gene matches. Germline CDR1 is SEHNR and CDR2 is FQNEAQ (reference sequence). This CDR3 spans 21 amino acids. Here the CDR3 reads CASSHRLAGTGLKISYNEQFF. The CDR3 nucleotides are TGTGCCAGCAGCCATAGGCTCGCCGGGACAGGGCTGAAGATTTCCTACAATGAGCAGTTCTTC.

DNA for the CDR3: TGTGCCAGTAGCTTCCTAGGACAGCGCTCTAGGGTCTATGGCTACACCTTC. This gives the protein CASSFLGQRSRVYGYTF. The V call is TRBV19, the J call TRBJ1-2; perhaps TRBD1 as D (6 bases). The length of the CDR3 is 17 residues. Per germline, CDR1 LNHDA and CDR2 SQIVND (reference sequence). Trimming pared 6 bases from V and 4 bases from J, leaving 24 bases between. Full variable domain (rest looked up from reference TRBV19 and TRBJ1-2): DGGITQSPKYLFRKEGQNVTLSCEQNLNHDAMYWYRQDPGQGLRLIYYSQIVNDFQKGDIAEGYSVSREKKESFPLTVTSAQKNPTAFYLCASSFLGQRSRVYGYTFGSGTRLTVV.

This clonotype was found many times. Written as DNA, the CDR3 is TGTGCCAGCAGTTACGGGCAGGGTTACCAAGAGACCCAGTACTTC. Amino acids: CASSYGQGYQETQYF. The chain has TRBV6-5 and TRBJ2-5; D might be TRBD1 (5 bases). V lost 2 bases, J lost 0 bases, and 10 bases lay in between. In germline, CDR1 is MNHEY, CDR2 SVGAGI. This CDR3 is built from 15 residues.

The chain employs TRBV9 and TRBJ2-1; tentative D call: TRBD2 (5 bases). This CDR3 contains 14 residues. V was pared by 0 bases and J by 5 bases, with 9 bases between. CDR1 SGDLS and CDR2 YYNGEE come from the germline V gene. The CDR3 here is CASSVAGMNNEQFF. The CDR3 DNA follows: TGTGCCAGCAGCGTAGCCGGGATGAACAATGAGCAGTTCTTC.

This clonotype was seen at least ten times. This rearrangement joins TRBV7-9 to TRBJ1-1, with D perhaps matching TRBD1 (6 bases). There are 15 residues in the CDR3. V was clipped by 5 bases and J by 7 bases, with 20 bases between them. Germline V CDR1 and CDR2: SEHNR, FQNEAQ (reference sequence). The CDR3 bases are TGTGCCAGCAGCGGGAAAAAACAGGGCAAGGGTGAAGCTTTCTTT. This codes for CASSGKKQGKGEAFF.

This clonotype was observed a few times. The chain is built from TRBV7-2 and TRBJ2-1; D is perhaps TRBD2 (6 bases). The CDR3 runs 13 residues. Trimming stripped 3 bases from V and 16 bases from J, with 19 bases between. CDR1 is SGHTA, CDR2 FQGNSA, per germline. The CDR3 region is CASSFGSALAYFF. The CDR3 DNA follows: TGTGCCAGCAGCTTCGGTAGCGCCCTAGCGTACTTCTTC.

This clonotype was seen at least ten times. J is TRBJ1-2 and V is TRBV20-1; maybe TRBD1 (6 bases). Germline assignment: CDR1 DFQATT and CDR2 SNEGSKA (reference sequence). There are 12 residues in the CDR3. V lost 4 bases, J lost 7 bases, and 13 bases lay in between. CDR3 coding DNA: TGCAGTGCTAAGGCGGGGGCGGGTGGCTACACCTTC. Encoded protein: CSAKAGAGGYTF.

This sequence joins TRBV11-2 and TRBJ1-4; D is uncertain. Per the germline V gene, CDR1 is SGHAT and CDR2 is FQNNGV. The CDR3 spans 16 residues. The V end was cut by 8 bases, the J end by 4 bases, with 20 bases between. The chain's CDR3 is CASGRSGIGDNEKLFF. DNA for the CDR3: TGTGCCAGCGGGAGGTCCGGCATTGGGGATAATGAAAAACTGTTTTTT.

The chain carries TRBV6-4 and TRBJ2-1, with D possibly matching TRBD1 (6 bases). This CDR3 has 15 amino acids. CDR1 MRHNA and CDR2 SNTAGT come from the germline V gene. Trimming shortened V by 2 bases and J by 2 bases, and 10 bases separated the two germline ends. The CDR3 sequence is CASSDGQGTYNEQFF. The CDR3 DNA sequence: TGTGCCAGCAGTGACGGGCAGGGGACCTACAATGAGCAGTTCTTC.

This rearrangement joins TRBV5-1 to TRBJ2-2; no clear D. Germline V gene data show CDR1 as SGHRS and CDR2 as YFSETQ. V gave up 4 bases and J gave up 4 bases, with 14 bases separating them. The CDR3 has 15 amino acids. CDR3 in amino acids: CASSLLGFATGELFF. CDR3 nucleotide sequence: TGCGCCAGCAGCCTCTTGGGTTTTGCCACCGGGGAGCTGTTTTTT.

This clonotype occurred many times. The chain couples TRBV2 to TRBJ2-3, with TRBD2 as a possible D gene (5 bases). The V gene's germline CDR1 is SNHLY and CDR2 FYNNEI. The CDR3 is 18 amino acids. V dropped 0 bases and J dropped 0 bases, with 16 bases sitting between them. The CDR3 DNA sequence: TGTGCCAGCAGTGAAGCGAGGTGGGAGAAGCCAAGCACAGATACGCAGTATTTT. Its translation is CASSEARWEKPSTDTQYF.

The chain recombines TRBV29-1 with TRBJ1-2; 10 bases align to TRBD1. Germline V CDR1 and CDR2: SQVTM, ANQGSEA. V shed 6 bases and J 3 bases; nucleotides not matched to a gene: 7. The CDR3 has 14 residues. DNA for the CDR3: TGCAGCGTGGGCAGGACAGGGGGGGACTATGGCTACACCTTC. Protein product: CSVGRTGGDYGYTF.